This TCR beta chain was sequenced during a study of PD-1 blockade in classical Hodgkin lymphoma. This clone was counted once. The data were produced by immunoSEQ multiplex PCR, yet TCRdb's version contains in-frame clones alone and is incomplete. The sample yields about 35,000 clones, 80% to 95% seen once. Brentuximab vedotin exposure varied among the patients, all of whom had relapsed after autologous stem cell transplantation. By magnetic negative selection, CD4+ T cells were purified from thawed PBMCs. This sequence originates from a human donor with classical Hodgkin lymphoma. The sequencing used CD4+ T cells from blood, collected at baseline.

The CDR3 is CASSTPASGANVLTF. Written as DNA, the CDR3 is TGTGCCAGCAGCACACCGGCCTCTGGGGCCAACGTCCTGACTTTC. The chain employs TRBV28 and TRBJ2-6; D ambiguous. CDR1 is MDHEN and CDR2 is SYDVKM in the germline V gene. The CDR3 length is 15 residues. V lost 6 bases to trimming and J lost 0 bases, with 9 bases between them.